This T cell receptor beta chain was captured by sequencing in a study of T cell responses to AZD1222 COVID-19 vaccine (dated by TCRdb to the early 2020s). For the wider study: AZD1222 recipients given second doses at about 4 weeks or at about 12 weeks were pooled, since spike-specific TCR depth and breadth were not found to differ between the two schedules. A total of 230 or so trial participants underwent TCR sequencing, of whom some 210 received two doses of AZD1222 and about 25 received two doses of the MenACWY control vaccine. Trial participants were enrolled into age subgroups of 18-55, 56-69 and 70-plus years, which contained around 150, 29 and 61 TCR-sequenced participants, respectively.

The CDR3 regions of human TCRbeta chains were subjected to immunosequencing. Per the original workflow: TCRs in the repertoires were matched against a reference library of SARS-CoV-2-specific TCRs that had been generated with the MIRA antigen-specificity platform. Breadth meant the fraction of unique TCRs that were SARS-CoV-2-associated, whereas depth meant the fraction of total T cells that were SARS-CoV-2-associated. Using the MIRA data, each spike-specific TCR was mapped to the spike region that the TCR reacts to and placed in a CD4 or CD8 class. Log10-transformed breadth and depth values were compared by one-way ANOVA with Sidak's multiple comparisons tests. TCRdb provides this immuneACCESS table in a form limited to in-frame rearrangements. Some clones are lacking; in checked studies, under half of them reflect an unresolved V gene, and why the rest are absent is not known. V, J and clone size derive from that table, while D and trimming were established from the DNA sequence. This sample gives more than 150,000 clones in total; around 92% of them show up just once. The top ten constitute less than 11% of the sample.

This specimen's time point label, interpreted: baseline before first vaccination. Vaccinee samples were obtained from the UK trials COV001 and COV002, which included a single-blind randomized controlled phase 2/3 trial of AZD1222 (ChAdOx1 nCoV-19) in healthy adults. For TCRbeta chain sequencing, PBMC samples were collected from trial participants at day 0 and at day 28 after the second dose. The germline V gene supplies CDR1 MDHEN and CDR2 SYDVKM. The CDR3 goes from the cysteine to the phenylalanine over 19 residues. This entry keeps only the CDR3 DNA: 57 bases, framed from base 1. V is clipped by 2 bases and J by 5 bases, and the sequence between their germline boundaries is 24 bases long. The study at large found these results: CD4 TCRs associated with the vaccine covered the entire spike protein, and the dominant responses were in regions 160-218 and 743-854. After two AZD1222 doses, spike-specific TCR breadth and depth were significantly higher than at day 0 and than in MenACWY recipients. In the small 56-69-year group, the increase in depth fell short of significance, most likely because of low power. Because no samples from the day 14 peak response were available, repertoires could be characterized only after the peak T cell response. Reportedly, close to half of the unique spike-specific TCRs recognized epitopes lying outside the regions that are mutated in the B.1.351 and B.1.1.7 variants. Conclusions about previously exposed vaccinees were limited because only six AZD1222 recipients were SARS-CoV-2 seropositive at baseline. Most participants were white British and females outnumbered males, and the authors suggested that clonal diversity may have been underestimated.

Regarding this clone: It has no known antigen specificity. No base quality information exists; no much larger clone differs at one position.

Recombination joined TRBV28 with TRBJ1-4; TRBD1 is possibly the D segment (6 matching bases). This clonotype was obtained from an adult in good health. The specimen comprised peripheral blood, sampled on day 0 of AZD1222 vaccination. CDR3 loop: CASSLGRERVQGWNEKLFF. DNA sequence: TGTGCCAGCAGTTTAGGTCGGGAGCGGGTACAGGGCTGGAATGAAAAACTGTTTTTT.